One and the same sample provided the 18 T cell receptor beta chains below, sequenced in a study of memory CD4+ T cells and cytomegalovirus serostatus. Here immunoSEQ multiplex PCR was the method, and the copy in TCRdb shows in-frame clones only, minus some. This sample has about 80,000 clones, with more than 70% found just once. The sort gate was single viable CD3+CD4+CD8-CD45RO+ cells for memory CD4+ T cells. Sequences were obtained from memory CD4+ T cells from blood. These receptors were obtained from an adult in good health and CMV-seronegative.

This chain's CDR3 is CASSERTGGYGYTF. The CDR3 DNA sequence: TGTGCCAGCAGTGAAAGAACAGGGGGCTATGGCTACACCTTC. The V and J genes are TRBV6-1 and TRBJ1-2; 8 positions match TRBD1. The V segment lost 2 bases and the J segment 4 bases; nucleotides outside the gene matches: 3. The CDR3 runs 14 residues. CDR1 and CDR2 (germline): MNHNS, SASEGT.

The chain recombines TRBV6-6 with TRBJ2-3, with D perhaps matching TRBD1 or TRBD2 (5 bases each). V dropped 6 bases and J dropped 7 bases, with 11 bases sitting between them. The CDR3 has 12 residues. Germline CDR1 reads MNHNY; CDR2 reads SVGAGI (reference sequence). The CDR3 loop is CASSPRGNTQYF. The CDR3 nucleotides are TGTGCCAGCAGCCCGAGGGGAAATACGCAGTATTTT.

This chain uses TRBV18 with TRBJ2-1, with D perhaps given as TRBD1 or TRBD2 (5 bases each). The CDR3 extends over 14 amino acids. Trimming removed 2 bases from V and 5 bases from J, with 10 bases in between. Germline V gives CDR1 KGHSH, CDR2 LQKENI. This CDR3 reads CASSPRDGHNEQFF. The DNA of the CDR3 is TGTGCCAGCTCACCAAGGGACGGTCACAATGAGCAGTTCTTC. Variable domain in full (rest from reference TRBV18 and TRBJ2-1): NAGVMQNPRHLVRRRGQEARLRCSPMKGHSHVYWYRQLPEEGLKFMVYLQKENIIDESGMPKERFSAEFPKEGPSILRIQQVVRGDSAAYFCASSPRDGHNEQFFGPGTRLTVL.

V gene TRBV18 combines with J gene TRBJ1-6, with TRBD1 matching over 8 bases. Germline trimming cut 3 bases from V and 9 bases from J; bases unmatched to any gene: 16. The CDR3 has 18 residues. Germline lookup yields CDR1 KGHSH and CDR2 LQKENI. CDR3 loop: CASSPDPVKGQAISPLHF. Written as DNA, the CDR3 is TGTGCCAGCTCACCTGACCCCGTAAAGGGACAGGCCATTTCACCCCTCCACTTT.

This clone occurred a few times. The chain has TRBV2 and TRBJ1-2, with 12 bases fitting TRBD1. CDR1 SNHLY and CDR2 FYNNEI come from the germline V gene. The V gene end was trimmed by 8 bases and the J gene end by 4 bases; junction bases not matched to a gene: 5. The CDR3 runs 14 residues. For the CDR3, the DNA is TGTGCCAGCGGGGGACAGGGGGCCAGCTATGGCTACACCTTC. Protein sequence: CASGGQGASYGYTF.

The chain recombines TRBV7-6 with TRBJ2-7, with 9 bases lining up with TRBD2. This CDR3 contains 18 residues. After removal of 5 bases from V and 4 bases from J, the junction contained 18 bases not matched to a gene. Germline V lookup: CDR1 SGHVS, CDR2 FNYEAQ. In nucleotides, the CDR3 is TGTGCCAGCAGCCCCACGGGGGGAACCGGGACTAGCTGGTACGAGCAGTACTTC. Translating gives CASSPTGGTGTSWYEQYF.

The chain couples TRBV19 to TRBJ1-5, with TRBD1 identical over 7 bases. CDR1 and CDR2 from the germline V gene are LNHDA and SQIVND (reference sequence). The V gene end was trimmed by 5 bases and the J gene end by 3 bases; junction bases not matched to a gene: 10. This CDR3 has 16 amino acids. The CDR3 here is CASSLDAGTVNQPQHF. The DNA for the CDR3 is TGTGCCAGTAGTTTGGACGCCGGGACAGTCAATCAGCCCCAGCATTTT.

The rearrangement joins TRBV7-2 to TRBJ1-1, with D possibly being TRBD1 (6 bases). The germline V gene encodes CDR1 SGHTA and CDR2 FQGNSA. V lost 4 bases, J lost 4 bases, and 16 bases lay in between. CDR3 length: 15 amino acids. For the CDR3, the DNA is TGTGCCAGCAGCTCCCAAGGGGGAAGTGTCACTGAAGCTTTCTTT. This sequence encodes CASSSQGGSVTEAFF. The full variable domain, its missing parts supplied by reference TRBV7-2 and TRBJ1-1, is GAGVSQSPSNKVTEKGKDVELRCDPISGHTALYWYRQSLGQGLEFLIYFQGNSAPDKSGLPSDRFSAERTGGSVSTLTIQRTQQEDSAVYLCASSSQGGSVTEAFFGQGTRLTVV.

This sequence joins TRBV28 and TRBJ1-1; 7 bases fit TRBD1. Germline CDR1 and CDR2: MDHEN and SYDVKM. The V and J ends lost 3 bases and 0 bases, in that order; junction bases with no gene match: 10. The CDR3 has 17 amino acids. The CDR3 here is CASSFGGQGGMNTEAFF. For the CDR3, the DNA is TGTGCCAGCAGTTTCGGGGGGCAGGGGGGAATGAACACTGAAGCTTTCTTT.

The V and J genes are TRBV6-6 and TRBJ2-5, with no clear D. The germline CDR1 and CDR2 sequences are MNHNY and SVGAGI (reference sequence). The CDR3 has 11 residues. Trimming left V 5 bases short and J 5 bases short, with 6 bases between. CDR3 coding DNA: TGTGCCAGCAGTAGCCCGGAGACCCAGTACTTC. Protein sequence: CASSSPETQYF.

The chain employs TRBV7-3 and TRBJ2-5; 8 bases are shared with TRBD2. The CDR3 runs to 14 residues. Germline-derived CDR1 and CDR2 are SGHTA and FQGTGA. V dropped 5 bases and J dropped 1; count of bases not matched to a gene: 3. For the CDR3, the DNA is TGTGCCAGCAGCGAAAGCGGGGGCCAAGAGACCCAGTACTTC. Amino acids: CASSESGGQETQYF.

This chain connects TRBV6-5 to TRBJ2-7; maybe TRBD1 (7 bases). CDR1 and CDR2 (germline): MNHEY, SVGAGI. The CDR3 runs to 13 residues. The V end was cut by 8 bases, the J end by 2 bases, with 13 bases between. DNA of the CDR3: TGTGCCAGCCGCCCAGGGGGGCCCTACGAGCAGTACTTC. Its translation is CASRPGGPYEQYF.

The J gene is TRBJ1-5, the V gene TRBV7-2; 9 nucleotides agree with TRBD1. The ends lost 1 base at V and 4 bases at J; junction bases unmatched: 5. The CDR3 consists of 16 residues. Germline V gives CDR1 SGHTA, CDR2 FQGNSA. CDR3 region: CASSLGGGQGNQPQHF. The CDR3 DNA reads as TGTGCCAGCAGCTTAGGAGGGGGACAGGGTAATCAGCCCCAGCATTTT.

V gene TRBV10-1 combines with J gene TRBJ1-2; D gene uncertain. CDR1 is WNHNN and CDR2 is SYGVQD in the germline V gene (reference sequence). V was clipped by 0 bases and J by 7 bases, with 9 bases between them. The CDR3 is 13 residues long. This chain's CDR3 is CASSESGRSGYTF. CDR3 DNA: TGCGCCAGCAGTGAGTCAGGGCGATCTGGCTACACCTTC.

This sequence joins TRBV19 and TRBJ1-1; no definite D call. CDR3 size: 13 residues. Germline lookup yields CDR1 LNHDA and CDR2 SQIVND (reference sequence). With 4 bases removed from V and 3 bases from J, the gap between germline ends came to 9 bases. The CDR3 DNA reads as TGTGCCAGTAGTACCCTTCAGTACACTGAAGCTTTCTTT. Amino acid sequence: CASSTLQYTEAFF.

The J gene is TRBJ2-2, the V gene TRBV18; D not resolved. The CDR3 runs 15 residues. V gave up 2 bases and J gave up 4 bases, with 11 bases separating them. Germline CDR1 reads KGHSH; CDR2 reads LQKENI. The CDR3 nucleotides read TGTGCCAGCTCACCATCGGGCCCGTTCACCGGGGAGCTGTTTTTT. It yields the protein CASSPSGPFTGELFF. Looking up the rest from reference TRBV18 and TRBJ2-2 gives the full variable domain: NAGVMQNPRHLVRRRGQEARLRCSPMKGHSHVYWYRQLPEEGLKFMVYLQKENIIDESGMPKERFSAEFPKEGPSILRIQQVVRGDSAAYFCASSPSGPFTGELFFGEGSRLTVL.

The V gene is TRBV7-8, the J gene TRBJ1-2; TRBD1 matches at 8 bases. CDR1 is SGHVS, CDR2 FQNEAQ, per germline. V lost 5 bases to trimming and J lost 5 bases; unmatched junction nucleotides: 10. CDR3 size: 15 residues. In DNA, the CDR3 is TGTGCCAGCAGCCCAGCCAGGGGGCTTGGTTATGGCTACACCTTC. This translates into CASSPARGLGYGYTF.

This clone appeared a single time. This chain connects TRBV7-2 to TRBJ2-2; no definite D call. Germline loops: CDR1 SGHTA, CDR2 FQGNSA. CDR3 length: 13 residues. Trimming took 3 bases from V and 2 from J, leaving 4 bases between them. Here the CDR3 reads CASSFANTGELFF. CDR3 nucleotides: TGTGCCAGCAGCTTCGCCAACACCGGGGAGCTGTTTTTT.